The following is a TCR beta chain sequence with its context. The antigen it binds to is not known. No clone much larger than this one lies a single base away; base qualities are absent. The library was made by PCR. DNA from cultured CD4+ T cells was subjected to TCR sequencing with the Oncomine TCR Beta short-read assay at the Johns Hopkins FTIC core. Genomic DNA was extracted from the cultured CD4+ T cells with the QIAamp micro DNA kit. Oncomine TCR Beta libraries made from cultured CD4+ T cells were pooled using unique dual indexes and sequenced on an Illumina iSeq 100. The authors' pipeline ran thus. Non-productive sequences were removed, and CDR3s that did not start with C, did not end with F or W, or were shorter than 7 amino acids were discarded. The MANAFEST web application was used to identify antigen-specific clonotypes by comparing peptide-stimulated wells against reference wells and other culture wells. To be called positive, a clone needed an FDR below 0.05, an odds ratio above 5, and a productive frequency above 0.1% in at least two of three replicate wells. A clonotype counted as cross-reactive if it showed significant expansion both in the SARS-CoV-2 spike wells and in at least one common cold coronavirus spike condition. Similarity between CDR3 sequences was evaluated in R version 3.6.1 using Levenshtein distances (stringdist) and unrooted phylogenetic trees (ape). In TCRdb, the public reads were trimmed at Q25 with fastp and aligned with MiXCR, with productive beta chains retained. Each entry merges the rows of one CDR3 protein and shows their most common DNA and genes. The V and J calls, along with clone size, are taken from TCRdb and not from the paper's own processing. The sample table holds thousands of distinct CDR3 sequences, of which 35% to 40% were seen once. The top ten constitute roughly 40% of the sample.

The label giving this sample's treatment or condition can be read as: roughly 11-day PBMC culture with coronavirus spike peptide pools or control peptides (ViraFEST assay). CD4+ T cells from unexposed donors were collected before the COVID-19 pandemic (2011-2018). The study used the ViraFEST assay, which expanded antigen-specific T cells with peptide pools and then identified expanded clonotypes by TCR sequencing. PBMCs were cultured at around 2 million per well in IMDM supplemented with 5% human AB serum and 8 to 10 IU/ml IL-2, with around 10 ug/ml peptide pools added. On days 3 and 7, half of the culture medium was replaced with fresh IL-2-containing medium. After nine to eleven days of culture, CD4+ T cells were isolated by negative selection with the EasySep CD4+ T cell isolation kit. As cell numbers permitted, CD4+ T cells from unexposed donors were tested for reactivity to SARS-CoV-2 S and N and to four common cold coronavirus spike pools. Ficoll-Paque Plus gradient centrifugation was used to isolate PBMCs from whole blood, and the isolated PBMCs were then either used fresh or cryopreserved at -140C. Triplicate wells were generally used for each culture condition. Leukapheresis product for the unexposed donors was bought commercially.

This sample stems from a study of vaccination and CD4 T cells after COVID-19 (dated 2022 in TCRdb). Describing the broader study: The convalescent cohort included six males and four females, with two Hispanic individuals, seven Caucasians, two Asians and one multiracial person. Two doses of either the Pfizer-BioNTech BNT162b2 vaccine (n=8) or the Moderna mRNA-1273 vaccine (n=2) were administered to participants. Post-COVID blood samples were collected from convalescent patients a median of roughly 100 days after diagnosis, with a range of about 30 to 161 days. Post-vaccine blood samples were taken a median of about 72 days after the second vaccine dose, with a range of roughly 14 to 250 days. For stimulating the cultures, overlapping spike peptide pools were used, derived from SARS-CoV-2 as well as from the common cold coronaviruses HCoV-NL63, HCoV-OC43 and HCoV-229E. As controls, cultures received a CEFX viral epitope pool (the positive control), an HIV-1 Nef peptide pool (the negative control), or no peptide at all. In ten to eleven COVID-19 convalescent patients and a handful of infection-naive healthy vaccine recipients, the spike-specific CD4+ TCR repertoire before mRNA vaccination was compared with the repertoire after mRNA vaccination. Memory CD4+ T cell crossreactivity between SARS-CoV-2 and common cold coronavirus spike proteins was assessed at the TCR clonotype level in an earlier paper using these donors.

General findings and caveats noted by the study authors: In convalescent patients, nearly all vaccine-specific clones (304 of 307) were found to be mono-reactive for SARS-CoV-2 spike rather than cross-reactive with common cold coronaviruses. In convalescent patients, a median roughly 86% of post-vaccine SARS-CoV-2-reactive clones were detected only after vaccination, suggesting vaccine-specific priming. Only a relatively small number of convalescent patients were included in the study, and early timepoints following natural infection were not analyzed. Although the median number of SARS-CoV-2-reactive clonotypes went up from roughly 19 after infection to some 38 after vaccination, the increase was not significant.

The CDR3 goes from the cysteine to the phenylalanine over 14 residues. CDR3 DNA only is kept here, 42 bases in frame from base 1. Based on the germline V gene (reference sequence), the CDR1 and CDR2 sequences are SEHNR and FQNEAQ. V is pared back by 1 base and J by 8 bases, with 13 bases lying between the germline termini. This TCR derives from a human donor in good health. Sequenced: CD4+ T cells from blood, cultured in vitro. The chain joins TRBV7-9 to TRBJ2-3; the best D guess is TRBD2, with 5 bases matching. In nucleotides, the sequence is TGTGCCAGCAGCTTAGAGGGCGGGCAGCGTACGCAGTATTTT. This is translated as CASSLEGGQRTQYF.